Listed here are 21 T cell receptor beta chains from one sample, sequenced in a study of blood T cell repertoires in COVID-19. TCRdb keeps only in-frame clones here, not all; method: immunoSEQ multiplex PCR. The table has 65,000 to 95,000 clones, around 79% seen once. The sequenced sample was peripheral blood. These receptors were obtained from a human donor in a cohort sampled during active COVID-19.

The rearrangement links TRBV27 to TRBJ2-7, with 7 bases that match TRBD1. This CDR3 is built from 16 residues. CDR1 is MNHEY, CDR2 SMNVEV, per germline (reference sequence). The V segment lost 4 bases and the J segment 2 bases; nucleotides outside the gene matches: 11. The CDR3 sequence: CASSSIGAGGTYEQYF. The CDR3 coding sequence is TGTGCCAGCAGTTCAATTGGGGCAGGGGGAACCTACGAGCAGTACTTC.

The chain couples TRBV5-1 to TRBJ1-1; TRBD1 matches 7 bases. Germline V lookup: CDR1 SGHRS, CDR2 YFSETQ. The CDR3 totals 14 residues. The ends lost 4 bases at V and 0 bases at J; junction bases unmatched: 3. CDR3 sequence reads: CASSIQGLNTEAFF. The CDR3 bases are TGCGCCAGCAGCATACAGGGGTTGAACACTGAAGCTTTCTTT.

The V call is TRBV5-1, the J call TRBJ2-3; the match to TRBD2 covers 11 bases. This CDR3 region has 15 residues. J gave up 6 bases and V 4 bases, and 7 bases lay outside the gene matches. The germline gives CDR1 SGHRS, CDR2 YFSETQ. The DNA of the CDR3 is TGCGCCAGCAGCGTTAGCGGGGGGGCCGGGGATACGCAGTATTTT. The encoded protein is CASSVSGGAGDTQYF.

This clone was seen ten or more times. The J gene is TRBJ2-5, the V gene TRBV7-9; the D is unclear. V shed 2 bases and J shed 1 base, with 5 bases lying between them. Germline CDR1 reads SEHNR; CDR2 reads FQNEAQ (reference sequence). The CDR3 contains 13 residues. Here the CDR3 reads CASSLQIQETQYF. The CDR3 DNA sequence: TGTGCCAGCAGCTTACAGATCCAAGAGACCCAGTACTTC.

The chain has TRBV4-3 and TRBJ2-1, with TRBD2 matching 7 bases. J was trimmed by 7 bases and V by 4 bases; bases with no gene match: 7. CDR3 length equals 14 residues. CDR1 and CDR2 from the germline V gene are LGHNA and YSLEER. CDR3 sequence (DNA): TGCGCCAGCAGCCTAGCGGGCGGTAGGAATGAGCAGTTCTTC. It yields the protein CASSLAGGRNEQFF.

This rearrangement joins TRBV7-8 to TRBJ1-4, with D possibly being TRBD1 (6 bases). This CDR3 region has 12 residues. Germline CDR1 SGHVS, CDR2 FQNEAQ. Trimming took off 5 bases at V and 17 bases at J, with 18 bases between the two ends. The chain's CDR3 is CASSPKPGTLFF. Here the CDR3 DNA reads TGTGCCAGCAGCCCTAAACCCGGGACACTATTTTTT.

This rearrangement joins TRBV4-1 to TRBJ1-2; 7 bases line up with TRBD1. Germline CDR1 reads MGHRA; CDR2 reads YSYEKL. J gave up 7 bases and V 4 bases, and 12 bases lay outside the gene matches. The CDR3 runs to 15 residues. CDR3 residues: CASSRASGTDVGYTF. DNA of the CDR3: TGCGCCAGCAGCCGCGCCTCCGGGACAGACGTTGGCTACACCTTC.

J is TRBJ2-5 and V is TRBV9; 8 nucleotides match TRBD2. Germline-derived CDR1 and CDR2 are SGDLS and YYNGEE. This CDR3 region has 15 residues. Trimming at V came to 4 bases and at J to 4 bases, leaving 9 bases not matched to a gene. The DNA of the CDR3 is TGTGCCAGCAGCTCGACCCCGGGACTAGGAGAGACCCAGTACTTC. Its translation is CASSSTPGLGETQYF.

This chain links TRBV30 with TRBJ2-6; 7 bases match TRBD2. Germline V gene sequence: CDR1 GTSNPN, CDR2 SVGIG (reference sequence). The CDR3 consists of 18 residues. J was trimmed by 0 bases and V by 0 bases; bases with no gene match: 8. CDR3 sequence (DNA): TGTGCCTGGAGTGTAAGCGGGACTCCCCTCTCTGGGGCCAACGTCCTGACTTTC. Its protein product is CAWSVSGTPLSGANVLTF. The full variable domain, its missing parts supplied by reference TRBV30 and TRBJ2-6, is SQTIHQWPATLVQPVGSPLSLECTVEGTSNPNLYWYRQAAGRGLQLLFYSVGIGQISSEVPQNLSASRPQDRQFILSSKKLLLSDSGFYLCAWSVSGTPLSGANVLTFGAGSRLTVL.

V gene TRBV28 combines with J gene TRBJ1-1; D is possibly TRBD1 (6 bases). This CDR3 is 13 amino acids long. Germline CDR1 is MDHEN and CDR2 is SYDVKM. Trimming stripped 8 bases from V and 5 bases from J, with 15 bases between. This chain's CDR3 is CASLRTGKTEAFF. CDR3 in DNA: TGTGCCAGCCTTAGAACAGGGAAAACTGAAGCTTTCTTT.

The chain joins TRBV6-1 to TRBJ1-2; D not certain. The length of the CDR3 is 15 residues. Germline CDR1 reads MNHNS; CDR2 reads SASEGT. The V and J ends lost 3 bases and 6 bases respectively, with 17 bases between them. As DNA, the CDR3 is TGTGCCAGCAGTGAGGCGGGGTCGGAGAGAGATGGCTACACCTTC. Translating it yields CASSEAGSERDGYTF.

The V gene is TRBV19, the J gene TRBJ1-2, with no clear D. V was trimmed by 6 bases and J by 4 bases, leaving 15 bases between them. The V gene's germline CDR1 is LNHDA and CDR2 SQIVND (reference sequence). CDR3 length equals 14 residues. The CDR3 here is CASRRMGSPYGYTF. Written as DNA, the CDR3 is TGTGCCAGTAGAAGGATGGGCAGTCCCTATGGCTACACCTTC.

The J gene is TRBJ1-1, the V gene TRBV5-1; possible D gene TRBD1, 5 bases. CDR1 is SGHRS, CDR2 YFSETQ, per germline. Trimming took 4 bases from V and 1 from J, leaving 8 bases between them. The CDR3 is 13 residues long. CDR3 sequence reads: CASSVTGNTEAFF. For the CDR3, the DNA is TGCGCCAGCAGCGTCACAGGGAACACTGAAGCTTTCTTT.

The chain couples TRBV7-2 to TRBJ2-3; 10 positions match TRBD2. The CDR3 totals 16 residues. CDR1 SGHTA and CDR2 FQGNSA come from the germline V gene. The J segment lost 2 bases and the V segment lost 5 bases, leaving 7 bases of the junction unmatched. The CDR3 protein is CASSKGLAVTTDTQYF. CDR3 sequence (DNA): TGTGCCAGCAGCAAAGGACTAGCGGTTACCACAGATACGCAGTATTTT.

The V call is TRBV5-6, the J call TRBJ2-7; TRBD2 agrees at 7 bases. CDR1 is SGHDT, CDR2 YYEEEE, per germline. V lost 6 bases, J lost 4 bases, and 10 bases stayed unmatched. The CDR3 is 14 amino acids. CDR3 coding DNA: TGTGCCAGCACCACAGGACTAGACGATTACGAGCAGTACGTC. This translates into CASTTGLDDYEQYV.

The V gene is TRBV5-1, the J gene TRBJ2-3, with 10 bases identical to TRBD1. Germline CDR1 is SGHRS and CDR2 is YFSETQ. This CDR3 has 15 residues. Trimming at V came to 2 bases and at J to 5 bases, leaving 5 bases not matched to a gene. CDR3 residues: CASSFGTGVIDTQYF. The CDR3 nucleotides are TGCGCCAGCAGCTTCGGGACAGGGGTCATAGATACGCAGTATTTT.

Here the CDR3 reads CASSLEGQLGQAFF. The CDR3 bases are TGTGCCAGCAGTTTAGAAGGACAGTTGGGCCAAGCTTTCTTT. The genes are TRBV27 and TRBJ1-1; perhaps TRBD1 as D (6 bases). Trimming took 2 bases from V and 9 from J, leaving 16 bases between them. CDR1 and CDR2 (germline): MNHEY, SMNVEV (reference sequence). This CDR3 spans 14 amino acids.

V usage is TRBV6-5 and J usage is TRBJ1-1; D call uncertain. The CDR3 is made up of 12 amino acids. V lost 6 bases, J lost 0 bases, and 5 bases lay in between. Germline assignment: CDR1 MNHEY and CDR2 SVGAGI. This chain's CDR3 is CASSVLNTEAFF. DNA for the CDR3: TGTGCCAGCAGCGTCCTGAACACTGAAGCTTTCTTT.

This clone was seen a few times. The chain combines TRBV7-8 with TRBJ2-1; D is perhaps TRBD2 (6 bases). Germline V gene data show CDR1 as SGHVS and CDR2 as FQNEAQ. The CDR3 extends over 15 amino acids. Trimming shortened V by 5 bases and J by 4 bases, and 15 bases separated the two germline ends. CDR3 sequence: CASSRWQLAYNEQFF. CDR3 nucleotide sequence: TGTGCCAGCAGCCGATGGCAACTAGCTTACAATGAGCAGTTCTTC.

As DNA, the CDR3 is TGTGCCAGCAGCAAGGGACTAGCGGGACCCTCCTACAATGAGCAGTTCTTC. Its protein product is CASSKGLAGPSYNEQFF. The chain recombines TRBV6-2 or TRBV6-3 with TRBJ2-1; 13 bases fit TRBD2. From germline, CDR1 is MNHEY and CDR2 SVGEGT. Trimming took 6 bases from V and 0 from J; bases not matched to a gene: 5. This CDR3 has 17 amino acids.

On this clone: Different DNA sequences within this sample yield the same CDR3. The chain uses TRBV18 and TRBJ1-1; a possible D gene is TRBD1 (6 bases). From germline, CDR1 is KGHSH and CDR2 LQKENI. V was trimmed by 2 bases and J by 8 bases, leaving 9 bases between them. The CDR3 is made up of 12 amino acids. The DNA for the CDR3 is TGTGCCAGCTCACCAACGGGGACAGAAGCTTTCTTT. It translates to CASSPTGTEAFF.